The rows below give T cell receptor beta chains drawn from one sample of a study of blood T cell repertoires in COVID-19. This table comes from immunoSEQ multiplex PCR, and its TCRdb copy is limited to in-frame clones, with some not included. The sample holds 200,000 to 250,000 clones, around 84% seen once. The sample taken for sequencing was peripheral blood. These receptors came from a human donor in a cohort sampled during active COVID-19. Each CDR3 is given with its conserved first and last residue. D genes are given only for firm matches. Clone size is not always given. Where it is, it says once, few, many or a class for expanded clones.

J gene: TRBJ2-7; V gene: TRBV28; clone size: -; D gene: TRBD2; CDR3 DNA: TGTGCCAGCAGTATAACCGGGACTAGCTCTTTCTACTTC; CDR3 protein: CASSITGTSSFYF
J gene: TRBJ2-7; V gene: TRBV7-7; clone size: -; D gene: TRBD2; CDR3 DNA: TGTGCTAGCAGCCGTAGCGGGGGGGCCTTCGACGAGCAGTACTTC; CDR3 protein: CASSRSGGAFDEQYF
J gene: TRBJ1-6; V gene: TRBV20-1; clone size: -; D gene: -; CDR3 DNA: TGCAGTGCTAGTTGGCAGGGTGATTCACCCCTCCACTTT; CDR3 protein: CSASWQGDSPLHF
J gene: TRBJ2-5; V gene: TRBV19; clone size: -; D gene: TRBD2; CDR3 DNA: TGTGCCAGTAGTATTCAACTAGCGGCGTACCAAGAGACCCAGTACTTC; CDR3 protein: CASSIQLAAYQETQYF
J gene: TRBJ2-7; V gene: TRBV6-5; clone size: -; D gene: TRBD2; CDR3 DNA: TGTGCCAGCAGTTACGAGGCTAGCGGGGGTTACGAGCAGTACTTC; CDR3 protein: CASSYEASGGYEQYF
J gene: TRBJ1-3; V gene: TRBV5-1; clone size: -; D gene: -; CDR3 DNA: TGCGCCAGCAGCTTCCAGGGGACTGGAAACACCATATATTTT; CDR3 protein: CASSFQGTGNTIYF
J gene: TRBJ1-2; V gene: TRBV5-4; clone size: -; D gene: -; CDR3 DNA: TGTGCCAGCAGCTCACGGGTGGGGGGTAACTATGGCTACACCTTC; CDR3 protein: CASSSRVGGNYGYTF
J gene: TRBJ2-7; V gene: TRBV5-1; clone size: -; D gene: -; CDR3 DNA: TGCGCCAGCAGCTTGGCTAGGACAGTCTACGAGCAGTACTTC; CDR3 protein: CASSLARTVYEQYF
J gene: TRBJ2-2; V gene: TRBV12-3/TRBV12-4; clone size: -; D gene: -; CDR3 DNA: TGTGCCAGCAGCTTGGGCGTTAAGGGGGAGCTGTTTTTT; CDR3 protein: CASSLGVKGELFF
J gene: TRBJ1-1; V gene: TRBV18; clone size: many; D gene: TRBD1; CDR3 DNA: TGTGCCAGCTCACCCGAGACACCGGGACAGGGGGCATTGGCTGAAGCTTTCTTT; CDR3 protein: CASSPETPGQGALAEAFF
J gene: TRBJ2-3; V gene: TRBV28; clone size: -; D gene: -; CDR3 DNA: TGTGCCAGCACCGGTCGAAGACAGGCTTGGACAGATACGCAGTATTTT; CDR3 protein: CASTGRRQAWTDTQYF
J gene: TRBJ1-6; V gene: TRBV6-1; clone size: -; D gene: TRBD1; CDR3 DNA: TGTGCCAGCAGTGAGAGGGACAGGGTAGTAGGTTCACCCCTCCACTTT; CDR3 protein: CASSERDRVVGSPLHF
J gene: TRBJ2-3; V gene: TRBV6-4; clone size: -; D gene: TRBD2; CDR3 DNA: TGTGCCAGCAGTTGGCTAGCGGGAGATACGCAGTATTTT; CDR3 protein: CASSWLAGDTQYF
J gene: TRBJ1-5; V gene: TRBV6-5; clone size: -; D gene: TRBD1; CDR3 DNA: TGTGCCAGCAAGCGGACAGGCCTGGGCAATCAGCCCCAGCATTTT; CDR3 protein: CASKRTGLGNQPQHF
J gene: TRBJ1-1; V gene: TRBV19; clone size: -; D gene: -; CDR3 DNA: TGTGCCAGTAGTATAGGACAGGCCCGAGGGAGGAACACTGAAGCTTTCTTT; CDR3 protein: CASSIGQARGRNTEAFF
J gene: TRBJ1-6; V gene: TRBV4-2; clone size: -; D gene: TRBD1; CDR3 DNA: TGTGCCAGCAGCCAAGGAGCCTCAGGGGGTTCACCCCTCCACTTT; CDR3 protein: CASSQGASGGSPLHF
J gene: TRBJ2-5; V gene: TRBV10-3; clone size: -; D gene: -; CDR3 DNA: TGTGCCTCTTCCAGGGAATCGGAGACCCAGTACTTC; CDR3 protein: CASSRESETQYF
J gene: TRBJ1-1; V gene: TRBV29-1; clone size: many; D gene: -; CDR3 DNA: TGCAGCGTTGGTCCCGCAGGGCTGAACACTGAAGCTTTCTTT; CDR3 protein: CSVGPAGLNTEAFF